A selection of T cell receptor beta chains follows, all from one sample in a study of blood T cell repertoires in COVID-19. Profiling relied on immunoSEQ multiplex PCR, and the TCRdb table lists in-frame clones only, not all of them. The sample shows approximately 300,000 clones, around 89% of them seen only once. The specimen sequenced was peripheral blood. The receptors stem from a man aged 40-49 years with acute or convalescent COVID-19. The CDR3 runs from the conserved cysteine through the conserved F or W. Fields, in order: V gene, CDR3 protein.

v_call: TRBV15
cdr3_aa: CATSGGQGEDTQYF

v_call: TRBV7-2
cdr3_aa: CASSFQGAFYQPQHF

v_call: TRBV5-1
cdr3_aa: CASSLGQVGAEAFF

v_call: TRBV3-1/TRBV3-2
cdr3_aa: CASSQDMTYYNEQFF

v_call: TRBV5-6
cdr3_aa: CASSSTGGTSEAFF

v_call: TRBV5-6
cdr3_aa: CASSFGTGDAGGGYTF

v_call: TRBV9
cdr3_aa: CASSAYHRLAGNTIYF

v_call: TRBV7-8
cdr3_aa: CASSSLSSGGNGEQFF

v_call: TRBV7-2
cdr3_aa: CASSTRDRVYTGELFF

v_call: TRBV5-6
cdr3_aa: CASSAGPGGYTF

v_call: TRBV6-5
cdr3_aa: CASLRQGAGTGELFF

v_call: TRBV3-1/TRBV3-2
cdr3_aa: CASVPTGNTEAFF

v_call: TRBV9
cdr3_aa: CASSVEIGGGIPYEQYF

v_call: TRBV12-5
cdr3_aa: CASGLHRGLGYGYTF

v_call: TRBV19
cdr3_aa: CASSTRLEGEAFF

v_call: TRBV6-5
cdr3_aa: CASSYYGGAGGYTF

v_call: TRBV18
cdr3_aa: CASSPDMISGNTIYF

v_call: TRBV6-5
cdr3_aa: CASIRTNYYGYTF

v_call: TRBV10-2
cdr3_aa: CASSSDRGNNYGYTF

v_call: TRBV6-5
cdr3_aa: CASSYRGAYEAFF

v_call: TRBV4-2
cdr3_aa: CASSREGTAGNTIYF

v_call: TRBV9
cdr3_aa: CASSPNPGTGFYEQYF

v_call: TRBV7-8
cdr3_aa: CASSLDAGHTYEQYF

v_call: TRBV5-1
cdr3_aa: CASSPGQGIYEQYF

v_call: TRBV9
cdr3_aa: CASSAPPDINTGELFF